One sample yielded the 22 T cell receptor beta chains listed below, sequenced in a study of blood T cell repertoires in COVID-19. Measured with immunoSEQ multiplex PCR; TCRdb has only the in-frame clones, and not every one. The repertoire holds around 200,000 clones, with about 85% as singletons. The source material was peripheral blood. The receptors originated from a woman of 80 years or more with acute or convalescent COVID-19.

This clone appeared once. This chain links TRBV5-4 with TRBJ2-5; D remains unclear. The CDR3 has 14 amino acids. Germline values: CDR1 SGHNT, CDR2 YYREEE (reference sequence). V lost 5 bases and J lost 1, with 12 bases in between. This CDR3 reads CASSPAELQETQYF. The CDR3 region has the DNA TGTGCCAGCAGTCCCGCGGAGCTCCAAGAGACCCAGTACTTC.

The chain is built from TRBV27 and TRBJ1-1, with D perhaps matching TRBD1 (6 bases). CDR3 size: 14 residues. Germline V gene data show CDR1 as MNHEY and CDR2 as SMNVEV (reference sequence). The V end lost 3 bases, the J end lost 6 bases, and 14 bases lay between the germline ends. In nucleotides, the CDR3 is TGTGCCAGCAGTTTCTGGCAGGGGAGATCTGAAGCTTTCTTT. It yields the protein CASSFWQGRSEAFF.

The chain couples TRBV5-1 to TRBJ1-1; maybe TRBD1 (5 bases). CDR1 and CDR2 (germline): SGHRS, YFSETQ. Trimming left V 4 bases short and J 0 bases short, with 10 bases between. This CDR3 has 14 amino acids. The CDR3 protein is CASSVTVMNTEAFF. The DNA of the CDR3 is TGCGCCAGCAGCGTGACAGTTATGAACACTGAAGCTTTCTTT.

The CDR3 DNA is TGCGCCAGCAGCCTGACAGGGAATAATTCACCCCTCCACTTT. It encodes CASSLTGNNSPLHF. The J gene is TRBJ1-6, the V gene TRBV5-1, with 7 nucleotides matching TRBD1. Germline assignment: CDR1 SGHRS and CDR2 YFSETQ. This CDR3 is built from 14 residues. Trimming took 4 bases from V and 5 from J; bases not matched to a gene: 3.

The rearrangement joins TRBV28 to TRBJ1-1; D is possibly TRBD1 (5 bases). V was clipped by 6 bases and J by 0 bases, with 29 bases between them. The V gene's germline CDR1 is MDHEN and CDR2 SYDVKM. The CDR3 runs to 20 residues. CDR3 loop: CASSPGGSGLNTFMNTEAFF. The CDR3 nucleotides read TGTGCCAGCAGCCCCGGGGGATCGGGGCTTAATACCTTCATGAACACTGAAGCTTTCTTT.

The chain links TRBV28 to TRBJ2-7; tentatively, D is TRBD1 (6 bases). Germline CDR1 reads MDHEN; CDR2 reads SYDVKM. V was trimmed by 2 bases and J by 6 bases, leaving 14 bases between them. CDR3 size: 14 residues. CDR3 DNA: TGTGCCAGCAGTTTAGACAGGAGTGTACCCGAGCAGTACTTC. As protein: CASSLDRSVPEQYF.

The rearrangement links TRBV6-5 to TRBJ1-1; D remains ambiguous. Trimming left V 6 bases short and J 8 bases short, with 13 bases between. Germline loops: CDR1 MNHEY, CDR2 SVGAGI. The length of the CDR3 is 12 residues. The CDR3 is CASRPTEREAFF. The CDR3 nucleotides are TGTGCCAGCAGACCCACGGAGCGAGAAGCTTTCTTT.

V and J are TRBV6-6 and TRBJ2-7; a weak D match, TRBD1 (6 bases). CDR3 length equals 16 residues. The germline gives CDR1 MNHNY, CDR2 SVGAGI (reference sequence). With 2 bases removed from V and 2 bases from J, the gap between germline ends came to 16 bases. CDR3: CASSYGRQDPTYEQYF. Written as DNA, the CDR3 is TGTGCCAGCAGTTACGGTAGACAGGACCCCACCTACGAGCAGTACTTC.

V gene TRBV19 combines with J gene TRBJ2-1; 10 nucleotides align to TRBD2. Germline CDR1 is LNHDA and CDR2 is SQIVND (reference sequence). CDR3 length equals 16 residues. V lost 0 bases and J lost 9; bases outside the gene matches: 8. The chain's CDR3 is CASSIDQLAGVGEQFF. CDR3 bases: TGTGCCAGTAGTATAGATCAGCTAGCGGGAGTCGGTGAGCAGTTCTTC.

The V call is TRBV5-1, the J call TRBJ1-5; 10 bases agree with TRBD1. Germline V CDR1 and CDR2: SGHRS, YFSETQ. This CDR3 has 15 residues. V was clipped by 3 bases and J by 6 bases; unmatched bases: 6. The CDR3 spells CASSSGTGVFQPQHF. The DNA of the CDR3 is TGCGCCAGCAGCTCCGGGACAGGGGTTTTTCAGCCCCAGCATTTT.

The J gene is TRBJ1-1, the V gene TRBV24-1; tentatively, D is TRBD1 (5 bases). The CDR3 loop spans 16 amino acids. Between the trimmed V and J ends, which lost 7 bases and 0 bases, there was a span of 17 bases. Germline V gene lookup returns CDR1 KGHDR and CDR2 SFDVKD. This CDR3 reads CATRRGTRAMNTEAFF. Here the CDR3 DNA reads TGTGCCACCAGACGGGGGACGCGAGCCATGAACACTGAAGCTTTCTTT.

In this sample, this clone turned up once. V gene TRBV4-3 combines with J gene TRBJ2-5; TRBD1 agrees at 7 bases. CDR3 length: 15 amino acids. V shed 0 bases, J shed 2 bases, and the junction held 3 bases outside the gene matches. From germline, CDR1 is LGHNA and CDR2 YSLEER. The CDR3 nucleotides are TGCGCCAGCAGCCAAGAAGGCAGGGGGCAAGAGACCCAGTACTTC. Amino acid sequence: CASSQEGRGQETQYF.

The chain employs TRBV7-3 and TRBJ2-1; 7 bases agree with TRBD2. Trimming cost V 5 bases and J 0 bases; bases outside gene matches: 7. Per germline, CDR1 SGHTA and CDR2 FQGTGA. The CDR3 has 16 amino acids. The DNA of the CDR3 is TGTGCCAGCAGCGGTAGCGGGCCAAGCTCCTACAATGAGCAGTTCTTC. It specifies CASSGSGPSSYNEQFF. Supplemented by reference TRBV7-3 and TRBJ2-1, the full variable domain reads GAGVSQTPSNKVTEKGKYVELRCDPISGHTALYWYRQSLGQGPEFLIYFQGTGAADDSGLPNDRFFAVRPEGSVSTLKIQRTERGDSAVYLCASSGSGPSSYNEQFFGPGTRLTVL.

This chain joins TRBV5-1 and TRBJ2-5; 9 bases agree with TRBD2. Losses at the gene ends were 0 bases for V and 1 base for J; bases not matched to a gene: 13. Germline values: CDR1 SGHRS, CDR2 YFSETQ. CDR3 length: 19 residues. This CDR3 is CASSLVRGSPSGIQETQYF. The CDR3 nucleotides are TGCGCCAGCAGCTTGGTACGGGGTAGTCCTAGCGGGATCCAAGAGACCCAGTACTTC.

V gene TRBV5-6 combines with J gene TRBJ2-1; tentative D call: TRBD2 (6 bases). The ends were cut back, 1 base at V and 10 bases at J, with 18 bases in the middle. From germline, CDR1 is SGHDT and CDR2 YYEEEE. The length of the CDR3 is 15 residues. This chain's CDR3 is CASSLLGLLSGEQFF. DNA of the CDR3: TGTGCCAGCAGCTTGCTGGGACTCCTATCAGGGGAGCAGTTCTTC.

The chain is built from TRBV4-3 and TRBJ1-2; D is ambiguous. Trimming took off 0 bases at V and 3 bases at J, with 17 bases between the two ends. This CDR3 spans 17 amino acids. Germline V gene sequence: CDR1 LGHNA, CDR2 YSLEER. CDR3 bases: TGCGCCAGCAGCCAAGATTACCTTTCCGGGATCGACTATGGCTACACCTTC. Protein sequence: CASSQDYLSGIDYGYTF.

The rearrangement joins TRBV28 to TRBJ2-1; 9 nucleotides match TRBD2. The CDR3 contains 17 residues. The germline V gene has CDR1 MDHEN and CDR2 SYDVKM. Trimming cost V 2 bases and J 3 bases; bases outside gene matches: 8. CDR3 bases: TGTGCCAGCAGTTTACCCCCCACAGCGGGAGGCTACAATGAGCAGTTCTTC. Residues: CASSLPPTAGGYNEQFF.

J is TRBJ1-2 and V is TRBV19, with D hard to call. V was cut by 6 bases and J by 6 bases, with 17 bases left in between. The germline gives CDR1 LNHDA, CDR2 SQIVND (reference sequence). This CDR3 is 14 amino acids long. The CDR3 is CASSLVLRVDGYTF. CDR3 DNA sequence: TGTGCCAGTAGCCTCGTCTTGCGGGTGGATGGCTACACCTTC.

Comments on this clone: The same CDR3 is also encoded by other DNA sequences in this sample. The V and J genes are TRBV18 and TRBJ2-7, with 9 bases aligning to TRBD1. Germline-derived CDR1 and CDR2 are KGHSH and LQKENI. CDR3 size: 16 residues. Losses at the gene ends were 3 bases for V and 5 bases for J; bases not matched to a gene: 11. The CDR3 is CASSPLPGQGLHEQYF. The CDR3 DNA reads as TGTGCCAGCTCACCCCTCCCGGGACAGGGTCTTCACGAGCAGTACTTC.

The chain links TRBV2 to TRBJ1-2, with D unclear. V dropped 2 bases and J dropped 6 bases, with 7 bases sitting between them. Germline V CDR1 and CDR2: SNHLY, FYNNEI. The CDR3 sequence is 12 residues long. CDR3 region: CASSELRDGYTF. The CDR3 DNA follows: TGTGCCAGCAGTGAACTGCGAGATGGCTACACCTTC.

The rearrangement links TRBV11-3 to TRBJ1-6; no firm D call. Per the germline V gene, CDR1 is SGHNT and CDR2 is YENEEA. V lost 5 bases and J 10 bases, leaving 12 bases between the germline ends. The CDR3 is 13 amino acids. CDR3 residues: CASSLNERSPLHF. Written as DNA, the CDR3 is TGTGCCAGCAGCCTGAACGAGAGGTCACCCCTCCACTTT.

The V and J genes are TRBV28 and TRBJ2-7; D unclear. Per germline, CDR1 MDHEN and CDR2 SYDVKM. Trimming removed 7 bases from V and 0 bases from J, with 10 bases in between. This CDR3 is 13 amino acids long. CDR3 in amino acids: CASKLPPSYEQYF. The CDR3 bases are TGTGCCAGCAAGCTCCCGCCCTCCTACGAGCAGTACTTC.